This T cell receptor (beta chain) was obtained from a study of blood T cell repertoires in COVID-19. V was trimmed by 1 base and J by 5 bases, leaving 17 bases between them. The CDR3 covers 16 residues. Germline-derived CDR1 and CDR2 are SGHDN and FVKESK. Measured with immunoSEQ multiplex PCR; TCRdb has only the in-frame clones, and not every one. The sample lists roughly 230,000 clones; 70% to 90% were seen once. The source is a woman aged 55-70 years with active or convalescent COVID-19. The V gene is TRBV14, the J gene TRBJ1-1, with D perhaps matching TRBD1 (6 bases). Sequencing was done on a sample of peripheral blood. In DNA form, the CDR3 reads TGTGCCAGCAGCCAAGCCTCTTGGGGAAGGGGGACTGAAGCTTTCTTT. As protein: CASSQASWGRGTEAFF. The entire variable domain, with the rest obtained from reference TRBV14 and TRBJ1-1, is as follows: EAGVTQFPSHSVIEKGQTVTLRCDPISGHDNLYWYRRVMGKEIKFLLHFVKESKQDESGMPNNRFLAERTGGTYSTLKVQPAELEDSGVYFCASSQASWGRGTEAFFGQGTRLTVV.